This T cell receptor (beta chain) was identified in a study of cytomegalovirus exposure and HLA in healthy donors (dated 2017 in TCRdb). Looking at the study overall: An earlier analysis of some 600 of the donors reported about 260 Gb of sequence data and around 100 million unique TCR beta sequences obtained from about 180 million T cells. A later genetic analysis used genome-wide SNP genotypes for about 55% of the 666 donors, treating that subset as a discovery cohort. The study profiled the T cell repertoires of around 700 subjects by immunosequencing and related them to cytomegalovirus serostatus. Among the roughly 380 genotyped donors, around 79% belonged to the genetic ancestry cluster associated with self-reported Caucasian donors. Because of strong linkage in the cohort, five DR-DQ haplotypes were treated as single units for association and clustering. All discovery cohort repertoires had been generated on a single sequencing platform. To study patterns of TCR occurrence, a later analysis re-analyzed previously published TCR beta repertoires from hundreds of donors and added high-resolution HLA genotyping. HLA typing included class I and class II loci at four-digit resolution. An early release covering roughly 600 HLA-typed donors comprised about 320 gigabases of sequencing data and about 90 million unique TCR sequences. Typing coverage varied by locus: roughly 629-630 donors for A, B, C, DRB1 and DQB1; approximately 500 for DQA1; approximately 570 for DPA1; around 450 for DPB1. The study aimed to test whether signatures of past pathogen exposure could be identified by cataloging public T cell receptors. Donor age, sex, ethnicity and CMV serostatus were compiled alongside the repertoire data. A separate validation cohort of roughly 130 different subjects was used in addition to the 666-subject first cohort. Among several hundred genotyped donors of the cohort, an average of around 250,000 unique TCR beta nucleotide sequences was sequenced per donor, of which roughly 18% were non-productive. An earlier analysis of 587 of the donors used high-throughput TCR beta sequencing to judge whether each TCR beta V gene segment behaved as functional or pseudogenic. To predict cytomegalovirus infection status, the study combined high-throughput TCR immunosequencing, statistical association of individual TCRs with disease status, and machine learning. Rather than using new phenotypic data, the later analysis identified candidate immune exposures from TCR beta sequences and from how often those sequences occurred across donors.

Concerning this clone: Its antigen is unknown. Base qualities are not provided; no much larger clone lies one nucleotide away.

The CDR3 holds 12 amino acids from the cysteine to the phenylalanine. Of all the DNA, just the CDR3 is kept, 36 bases in frame from base 1. The CDR1 and CDR2 encoded by the germline V gene (reference sequence) are LNHDA and SQIVND. V is trimmed back by 10 bases and J by 7 bases, and the junction contains 9 bases that no gene match accounts for. The paper's findings and limits, for the study overall: In vitro tests confirmed that a few of the cytomegalovirus-associated TCR beta chains recognize cytomegalovirus antigens. According to a later analysis, most CMV-associated TCR beta chains appeared to be HLA-restricted, and the HLA associations seemed to be driven largely by CMV exposure. When HLA alleles, especially DR and DQ, strongly co-occurred, TCR associations were difficult to assign to individual alleles. A further reported finding was that TCR beta sequences accurately predicted the HLA-A and HLA-B alleles for most subjects in the first cohort. According to a later analysis, TCR association rates differed among HLA loci, with DRB1 alleles showing the most associated TCRs and HLA-C alleles showing the fewest. Broadly in line with IMGT annotations, most TCR beta V segments showed up in productive rearrangements about 87% or about 30% of the time in an earlier analysis of some 590 of the donors. In a later analysis, HLA-associated TCR beta chains showed more clonal expansion and lower generation probabilities than non-associated chains that were equally common. Compared with the 666-donor mean, donors in an Asian-associated ancestry cluster had fewer N-insertions in productive TCRs, according to a later genetic analysis. Cytomegalovirus status was reported to be diagnosed by the classifier with high specificity and sensitivity in both the original and validation cohorts. At a false discovery rate of 0.05, a later analysis linked 15,000 to 20,000 TCR beta sequences to specific HLA alleles. A total of 164 TCR beta chains were listed by the study as associated with cytomegalovirus. The authors suggested that the approach could potentially be extended to other disease states and immunological phenotypes. Because some donors lacked HLA typing at each locus, the association tests relied only on the typed subset. V-gene and J-gene trimming of TCR beta chains was associated with a missense DCLRE1C variant in a later genetic analysis, and the association was replicated in an independent cohort. Across donors, most TCR sequences were observed very rarely, whereas some public TCRs were present in many individuals. Linkage disequilibrium might explain the correlated functional status among segregating V segments, but an unknown experimental factor could not be ruled out. A cluster of highly shared sequence variants was judged likely to represent a technical artifact of the sequencing pipeline. Because counts were too low, approximately 15 rarely observed V segments, including chromosome 9 orphons, were excluded from the earlier analysis of 587 of the donors. Only TCR beta chains were sequenced in this cohort, and the absence of alpha or paired-chain data limited detectable features. Presence/absence analyses assumed roughly uniform sequencing depth across donors, an assumption that may not hold. A later analysis reported that several top co-occurrence clusters appeared linked to parvovirus B19, influenza, CMV and Epstein-Barr virus. Because the 87-base-pair reads could not distinguish some IMGT-functional V segments, including TRBV6-2 and TRBV6-3, those segments were excluded. The only immune exposure information available for the cohort was CMV serostatus.

The method was the immunoSEQ multiplex PCR assay. A mixture of 60 forward primers for TCR Vbeta segments and 13 reverse primers for TCR Jbeta segments was used in the multiplex PCR. Amplification of the CDR3 region of rearranged TCR beta genes was performed with a multiplex PCR assay on genomic DNA. The Illumina HiSeq System was used to sequence the amplified TCR beta libraries as 87-base-pair reads. As for how the authors treated the data: Across the 500 to 750 repertoires, a later analysis counted about 81 million unique TCR beta chains, roughly 11 million of which were shared by at least two donors. A nearest-neighbor algorithm error-corrected the raw reads and collapsed the reads into unique sequences, merging closely related sequences to remove PCR and sequencing errors. To assign V, D and J gene segments, CDR3 sequences were aligned to IMGT reference sequences. For a sequence to be retained, a match of at least six nucleotides was required to both a V gene segment and a J gene segment. A rearrangement was called productive if the CDR3 had no stop codons and remained in frame with V and J, and every other rearrangement was called non-productive. Following IMGT convention, CDR3 was defined as the stretch from the second conserved V-encoded cysteine up to the conserved J-encoded phenylalanine. Sequences without an unambiguous match to a single V gene segment were excluded from the earlier analysis of about 640 of the donors. In an earlier analysis of almost 600 of the donors, a V segment was called functional when productive rearrangements were above 56.7%, and segregating when the standard deviation between donors exceeded 5%. To diagnose cytomegalovirus status from the catalog of TCR beta chain sequences, a statistical classification framework was built. In a later analysis, TCR nucleotide sequences were compared against IMGT/GENE-DB human TR gene sequences so that V and J genes could be assigned. In a later analysis, CDR3 sequences and most-parsimonious VDJ recombination scenarios were assigned using the TCRdist pipeline. In a later analysis, each TCR beta chain was defined by its CDR3 amino acid sequence together with its V-gene family, and reads lacking a unique V-gene family were excluded. To address suspected cross-contamination and a sequencing artifact, a later analysis removed approximately 590 highly shared, low-generation-probability nucleotide sequences. In a later analysis, a clonal expansion index for each public chain was calculated from normalized within-repertoire ranks of inferred template counts. In a later analysis, generation probabilities were computed with a VDJ recombination model fitted to out-of-frame rearrangements, and the resulting probabilities were checked against IGoR. In a later analysis, hypergeometric tests were used to score TCR-TCR, TCR-HLA and TCR-CMV co-occurrence, with a repertoire-size bias correction applied to TCR pairs. To estimate false discovery rates, a later analysis permuted the HLA or CMV assignments 20 times. A later analysis grouped co-occurring TCRs with DBSCAN, adding TCRdist sequence similarity when clustering within HLA-allele-positive subsets. For co-occurrence clustering, repertoires with fewer than 30,000 or more than 120,000 public chains were excluded, along with about five repertoires with anomalous nucleotide sharing. TCRdb provides this immuneACCESS table in a form limited to in-frame rearrangements. Some clones are lacking; in checked studies, under half of them reflect an unresolved V gene, and why the rest are absent is not known. D and trimming come from the DNA, and the V and J calls and clone size come from that table. The sample table holds some 100,000 clones, of which around three quarters were seen once. The ten largest account for 2% to 3% of the sample.

The cohort comprised under 700 healthy bone marrow donors. At the time of sampling, every cohort member was nominally healthy, though immune exposures that went unrecorded were likely present. The donor tested CMV seronegative, placing the donor among the 300 to 400 seronegative members of the cohort. A peripheral blood sample was collected from each donor, and TCR beta sequencing was performed on peripheral blood mononuclear cells. The Qiagen DNeasy Blood Extraction Kit was used to extract genomic DNA from the blood cell samples. The clonotype was recovered from a female donor in good health and CMV-seronegative. This sequence uses TRBV19 and TRBJ2-7; 8 central bases correspond to TRBD2. Sequenced material: PBMCs. The nucleotide sequence reads as follows: TGTGCCACCACCTTACCTAGCGGGGAGCAGTACTTC. Its amino acids are CATTLPSGEQYF.